This T cell receptor (beta chain) came from a study of blood T cell repertoires in COVID-19. Germline-derived CDR1 and CDR2 are MDHEN and SYDVKM. This CDR3 spans 12 amino acids. The J segment lost 6 bases and the V segment lost 6 bases, leaving 5 bases of the junction unmatched. The protocol was immunoSEQ multiplex PCR, while the TCRdb copy is restricted to in-frame clones and leaves out a portion. Seen here are roughly 280,000 clones, 85% to 90% observed once, and the top ten hold under 2.5%. Material: PBMCs or T cells enriched from blood (not recorded which). The V call is TRBV28, the J call TRBJ2-7; TRBD1 agrees at 7 bases. The origin of this receptor is a woman between 18 and 30 years old who had recovered from COVID-19. DNA of the CDR3: TGTGCCAGCAGCTTCACAGGGGTCGAGCAGTACTTC. Protein product: CASSFTGVEQYF. Full variable domain (missing parts from reference TRBV28 and TRBJ2-7): DVKVTQSSRYLVKRTGEKVFLECVQDMDHENMFWYRQDPGLGLRLIYFSYDVKMKEKGDIPEGYSVSREKKERFSLILESASTNQTSMYLCASSFTGVEQYFGPGTRLTVT.